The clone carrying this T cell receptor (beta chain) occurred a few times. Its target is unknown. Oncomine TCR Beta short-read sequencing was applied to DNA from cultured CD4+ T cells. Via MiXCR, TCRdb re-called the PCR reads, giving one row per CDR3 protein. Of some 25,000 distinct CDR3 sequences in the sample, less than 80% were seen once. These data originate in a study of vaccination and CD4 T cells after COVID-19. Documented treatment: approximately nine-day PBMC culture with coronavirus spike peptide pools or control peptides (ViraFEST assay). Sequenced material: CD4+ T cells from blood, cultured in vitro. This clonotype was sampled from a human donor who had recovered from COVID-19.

This CDR3 reads CASSLRAMNTEAFF. Written as DNA, the CDR3 is TGTGCCAGCAGTTTGAGGGCTATGAACACTGAAGCTTTCTTT. This rearrangement joins TRBV27 to TRBJ1-1; no clear D. Looked up from germline, CDR1 is MNHEY and CDR2 is SMNVEV (reference sequence). The CDR3 spans 14 residues. V was pared by 3 bases and J by 0 bases, with 8 bases between.